Detailed here is one T cell receptor beta chain. Its target is unknown. The data were taken from a study of T-cell reconstitution after alpha-beta-depleted transplantation in children. Study-wide points: When one year had passed after transplant, most T-cell counts and diversity came from newly produced T cells. It was reported that alpha-beta T cells came from several hundred expanded graft clones (about two months after transplant). Some patients owed their high day-60 TCRbeta diversity to surviving recipient T cells and thymic progenitors.

The CDR3 has 13 amino acids. CDR1 SQVTM and CDR2 ANQGSEA come from the germline V gene. The V gene lost 4 bases and the J gene lost 3 bases, with 12 bases spanning the gap. Unique molecular identifiers were built into the TCRbeta library. Each CDR3 protein is one row after TCRdb ran MiXCR on the PCR reads. The sample shows 750,000 to 950,000 distinct CDR3 sequences, roughly 15% of them seen only once. The sequence came from a male patient between 5 and 17 years old who had a stem cell transplant for acute lymphoblastic leukemia, so the T cells may come from the graft donor. The chain uses TRBV29-1 and TRBJ1-2, with D possibly TRBD1 on 5 matching bases. Here the sequenced sample was PBMCs, mostly from graft donor cells, taken 360 days after TCRalphabeta/CD19-depleted stem cell transplant. The CDR3 spells CSVGGSGDYGYTF. The DNA for the CDR3 is TGCAGCGTTGGGGGCAGCGGTGACTATGGCTACACCTTC.